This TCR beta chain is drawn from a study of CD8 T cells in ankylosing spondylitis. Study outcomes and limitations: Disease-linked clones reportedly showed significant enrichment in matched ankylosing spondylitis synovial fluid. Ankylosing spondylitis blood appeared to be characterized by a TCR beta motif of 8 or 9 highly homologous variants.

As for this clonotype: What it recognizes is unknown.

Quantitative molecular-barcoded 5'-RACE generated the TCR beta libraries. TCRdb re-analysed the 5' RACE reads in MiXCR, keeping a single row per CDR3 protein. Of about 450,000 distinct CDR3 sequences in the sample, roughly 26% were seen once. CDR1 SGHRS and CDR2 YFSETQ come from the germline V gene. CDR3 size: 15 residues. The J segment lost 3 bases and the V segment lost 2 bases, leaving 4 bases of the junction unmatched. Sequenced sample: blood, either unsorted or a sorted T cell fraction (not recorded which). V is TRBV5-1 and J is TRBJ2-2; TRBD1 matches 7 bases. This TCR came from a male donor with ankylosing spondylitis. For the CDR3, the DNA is TGCGCCAGCAGCTTTTCAGGGGGTCACACCGGGGAGCTGTTTTTT. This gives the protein CASSFSGGHTGELFF.